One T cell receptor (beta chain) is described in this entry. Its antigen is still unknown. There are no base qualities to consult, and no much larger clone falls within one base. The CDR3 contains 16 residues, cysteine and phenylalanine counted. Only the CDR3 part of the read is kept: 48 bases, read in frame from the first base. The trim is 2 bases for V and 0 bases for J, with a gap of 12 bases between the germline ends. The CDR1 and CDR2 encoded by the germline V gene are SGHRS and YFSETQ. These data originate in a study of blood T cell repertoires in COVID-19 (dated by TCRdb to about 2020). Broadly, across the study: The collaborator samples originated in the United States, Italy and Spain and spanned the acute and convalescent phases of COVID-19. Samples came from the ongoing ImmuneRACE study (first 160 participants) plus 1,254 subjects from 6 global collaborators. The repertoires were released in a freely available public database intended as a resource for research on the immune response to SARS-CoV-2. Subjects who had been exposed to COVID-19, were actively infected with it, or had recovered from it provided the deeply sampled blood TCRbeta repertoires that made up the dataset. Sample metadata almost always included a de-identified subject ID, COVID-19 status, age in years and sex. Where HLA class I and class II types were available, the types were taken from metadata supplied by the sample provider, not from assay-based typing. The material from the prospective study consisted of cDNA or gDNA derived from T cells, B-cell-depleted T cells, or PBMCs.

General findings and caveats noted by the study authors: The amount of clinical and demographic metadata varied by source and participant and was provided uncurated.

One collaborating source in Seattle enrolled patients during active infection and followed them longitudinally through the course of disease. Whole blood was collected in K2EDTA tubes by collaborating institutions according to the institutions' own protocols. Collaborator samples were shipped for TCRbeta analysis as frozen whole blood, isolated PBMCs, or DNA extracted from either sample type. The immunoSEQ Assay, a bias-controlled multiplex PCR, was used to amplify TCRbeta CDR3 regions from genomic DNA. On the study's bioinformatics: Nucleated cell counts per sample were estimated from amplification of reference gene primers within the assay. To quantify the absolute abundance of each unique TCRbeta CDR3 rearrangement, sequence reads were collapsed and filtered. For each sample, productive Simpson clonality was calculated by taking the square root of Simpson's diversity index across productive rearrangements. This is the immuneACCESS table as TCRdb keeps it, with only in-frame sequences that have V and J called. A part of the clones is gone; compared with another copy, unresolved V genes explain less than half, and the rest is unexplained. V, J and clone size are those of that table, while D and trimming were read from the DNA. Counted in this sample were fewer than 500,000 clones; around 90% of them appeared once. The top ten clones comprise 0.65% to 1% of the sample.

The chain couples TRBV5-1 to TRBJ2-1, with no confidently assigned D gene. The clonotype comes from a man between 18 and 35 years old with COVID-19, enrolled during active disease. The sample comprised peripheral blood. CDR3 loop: CASSFYSSSSYNEQFF. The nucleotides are TGCGCCAGCAGCTTCTATAGCTCAAGCTCCTACAATGAGCAGTTCTTC.